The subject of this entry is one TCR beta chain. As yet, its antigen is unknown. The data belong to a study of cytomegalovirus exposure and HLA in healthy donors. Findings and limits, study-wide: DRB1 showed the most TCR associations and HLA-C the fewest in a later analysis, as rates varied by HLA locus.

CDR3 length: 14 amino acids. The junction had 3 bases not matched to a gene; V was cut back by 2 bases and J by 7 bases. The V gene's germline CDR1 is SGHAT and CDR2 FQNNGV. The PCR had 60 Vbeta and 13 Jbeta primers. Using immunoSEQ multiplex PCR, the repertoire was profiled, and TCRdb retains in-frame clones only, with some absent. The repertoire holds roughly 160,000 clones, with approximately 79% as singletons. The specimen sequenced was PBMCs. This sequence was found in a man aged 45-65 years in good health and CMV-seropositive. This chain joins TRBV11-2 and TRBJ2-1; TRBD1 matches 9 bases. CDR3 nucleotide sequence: TGTGCCAGCAGCTTAACAGGGGGCCGGAATGAGCAGTTCTTC. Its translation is CASSLTGGRNEQFF.